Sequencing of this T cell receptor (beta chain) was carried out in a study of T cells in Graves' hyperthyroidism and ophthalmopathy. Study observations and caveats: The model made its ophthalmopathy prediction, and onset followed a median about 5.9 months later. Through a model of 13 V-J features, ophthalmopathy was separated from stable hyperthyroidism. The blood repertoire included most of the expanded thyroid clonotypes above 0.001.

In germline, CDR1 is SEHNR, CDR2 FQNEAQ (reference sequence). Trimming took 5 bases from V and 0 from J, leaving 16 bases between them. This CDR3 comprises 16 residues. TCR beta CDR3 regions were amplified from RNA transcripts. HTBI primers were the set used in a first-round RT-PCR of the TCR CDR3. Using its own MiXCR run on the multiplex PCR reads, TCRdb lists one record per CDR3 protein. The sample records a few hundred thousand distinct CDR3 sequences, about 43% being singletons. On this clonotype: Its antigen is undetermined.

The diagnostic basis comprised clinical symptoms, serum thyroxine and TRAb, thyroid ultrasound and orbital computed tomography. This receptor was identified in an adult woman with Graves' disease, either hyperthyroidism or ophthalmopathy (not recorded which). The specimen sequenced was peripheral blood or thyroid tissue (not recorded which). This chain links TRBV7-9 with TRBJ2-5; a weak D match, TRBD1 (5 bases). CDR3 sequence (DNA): TGTGCCAGCAGCGCAACAGGCAGTAGTAACCAAGAGACCCAGTACTTC. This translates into CASSATGSSNQETQYF.